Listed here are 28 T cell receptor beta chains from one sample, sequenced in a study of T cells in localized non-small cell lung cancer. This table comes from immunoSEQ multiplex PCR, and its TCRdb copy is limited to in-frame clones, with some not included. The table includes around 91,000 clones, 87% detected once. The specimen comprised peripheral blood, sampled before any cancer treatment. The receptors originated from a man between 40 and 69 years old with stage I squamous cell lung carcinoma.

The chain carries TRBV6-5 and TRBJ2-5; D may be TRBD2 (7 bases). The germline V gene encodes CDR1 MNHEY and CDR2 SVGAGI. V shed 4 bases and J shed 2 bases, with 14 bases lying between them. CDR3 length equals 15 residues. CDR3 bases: TGTGCCAGCAGTTCTAGGGGGGGAATACAAGAGACCCAGTACTTC. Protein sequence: CASSSRGGIQETQYF.

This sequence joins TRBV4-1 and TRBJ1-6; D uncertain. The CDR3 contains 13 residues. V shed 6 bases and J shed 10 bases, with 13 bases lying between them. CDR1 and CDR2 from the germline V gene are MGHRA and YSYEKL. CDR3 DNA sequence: TGCGCCAGCAGACTCCTGGGTGAGTCACCCCTCCACTTT. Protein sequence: CASRLLGESPLHF.

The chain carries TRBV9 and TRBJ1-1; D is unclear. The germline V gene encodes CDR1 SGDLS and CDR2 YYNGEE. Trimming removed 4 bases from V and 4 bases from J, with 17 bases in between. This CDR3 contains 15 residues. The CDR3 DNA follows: TGTGCCAGCAGCCCCCCCTCGGGTTGGAGCACTGAAGCTTTCTTT. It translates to CASSPPSGWSTEAFF.

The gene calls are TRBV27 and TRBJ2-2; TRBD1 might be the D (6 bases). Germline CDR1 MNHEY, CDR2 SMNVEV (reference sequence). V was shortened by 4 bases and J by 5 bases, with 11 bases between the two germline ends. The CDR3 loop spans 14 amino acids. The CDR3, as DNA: TGTGCCAGCAGTTCCAGGACAGAGACCGGGGAGCTGTTTTTT. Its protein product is CASSSRTETGELFF.

This CDR3 reads CASSSSQGSVADTQYF. The CDR3 DNA reads as TGTGCCAGCAGCTCGTCACAGGGGAGTGTAGCAGATACGCAGTATTTT. The chain employs TRBV11-1 and TRBJ2-3; the match to TRBD1 covers 7 bases. The CDR3 is 16 residues long. Germline lookup yields CDR1 SGHAT and CDR2 FQDESV (reference sequence). The V and J ends lost 4 bases and 4 bases, in that order; junction bases with no gene match: 11.

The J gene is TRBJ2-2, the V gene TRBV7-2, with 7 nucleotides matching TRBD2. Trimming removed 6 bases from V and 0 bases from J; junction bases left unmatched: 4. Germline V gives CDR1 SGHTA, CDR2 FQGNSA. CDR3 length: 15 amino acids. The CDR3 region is CASSRAGPNTGELFF. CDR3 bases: TGTGCCAGCAGTAGAGCGGGGCCGAACACCGGGGAGCTGTTTTTT.

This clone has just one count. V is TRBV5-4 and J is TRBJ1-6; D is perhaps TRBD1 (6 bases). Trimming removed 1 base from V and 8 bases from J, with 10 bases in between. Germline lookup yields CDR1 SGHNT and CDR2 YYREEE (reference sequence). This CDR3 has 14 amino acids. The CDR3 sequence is CASSLTGRDSPLHF. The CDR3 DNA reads TGTGCCAGCAGCTTGACAGGGAGGGATTCACCCCTCCACTTT.

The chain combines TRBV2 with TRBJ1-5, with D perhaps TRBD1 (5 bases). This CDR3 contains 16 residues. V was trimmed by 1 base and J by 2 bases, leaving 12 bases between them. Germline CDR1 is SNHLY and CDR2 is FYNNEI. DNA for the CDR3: TGTGCCAGCAGTGAAGTAGTAGCGGGGGGCAATCAGCCCCAGCATTTT. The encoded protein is CASSEVVAGGNQPQHF.

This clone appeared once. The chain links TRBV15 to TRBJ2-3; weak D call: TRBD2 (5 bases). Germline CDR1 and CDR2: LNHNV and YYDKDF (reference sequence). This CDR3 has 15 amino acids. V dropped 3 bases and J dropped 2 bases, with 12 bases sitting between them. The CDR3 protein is CATSSSRVFTDTQYF. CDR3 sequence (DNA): TGTGCCACCAGCAGCTCGCGGGTTTTCACAGATACGCAGTATTTT.

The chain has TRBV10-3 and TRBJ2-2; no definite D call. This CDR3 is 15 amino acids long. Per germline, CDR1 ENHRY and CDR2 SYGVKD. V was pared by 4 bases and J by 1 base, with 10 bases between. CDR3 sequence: CAISGWEQNTGELFF. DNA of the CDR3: TGTGCCATCAGTGGGTGGGAACAGAACACCGGGGAGCTGTTTTTT.

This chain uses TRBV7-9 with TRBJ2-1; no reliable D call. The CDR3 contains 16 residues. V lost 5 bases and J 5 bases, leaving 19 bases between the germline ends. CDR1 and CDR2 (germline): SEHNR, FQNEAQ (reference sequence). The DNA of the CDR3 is TGTGCCAGCAGCCCCCCGTTCCGTCAGACCCACAATGAGCAGTTCTTC. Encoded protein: CASSPPFRQTHNEQFF.

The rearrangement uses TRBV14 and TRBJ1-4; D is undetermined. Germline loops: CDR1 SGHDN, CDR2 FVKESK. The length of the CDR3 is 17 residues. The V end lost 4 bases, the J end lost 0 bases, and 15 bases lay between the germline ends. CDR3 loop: CASSLRTSLATNEKLFF. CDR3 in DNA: TGTGCCAGCAGCCTTCGTACCTCCCTAGCAACTAATGAAAAACTGTTTTTT.

In nucleotides, the CDR3 is TGCGCCAGCAGCCAAGGGACAGCTTTCAGACGGAATCAGCCCCAGCATTTT. Translated, it gives CASSQGTAFRRNQPQHF. The genes are TRBV4-1 and TRBJ1-5; TRBD1 might be the D (6 bases). In germline, CDR1 is MGHRA, CDR2 YSYEKL. With 1 base removed from V and 4 bases from J, the gap between germline ends came to 17 bases. There are 17 residues in the CDR3.

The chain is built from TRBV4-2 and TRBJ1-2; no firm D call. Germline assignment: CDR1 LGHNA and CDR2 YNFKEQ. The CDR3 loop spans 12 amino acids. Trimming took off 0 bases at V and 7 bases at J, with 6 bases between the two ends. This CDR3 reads CASSQESGGYTF. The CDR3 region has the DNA TGTGCCAGCAGCCAAGAATCCGGTGGCTACACCTTC.

As DNA, the CDR3 is TGCAGTGCTAGCGACAGTCGAGAGCAGTTCTTC. Amino acid sequence: CSASDSREQFF. The chain has TRBV20-1 and TRBJ2-1, with D maybe TRBD1 (5 bases). Germline V gives CDR1 DFQATT, CDR2 SNEGSKA (reference sequence). Trimming took 3 bases from V and 10 from J, leaving 10 bases between them. The CDR3 is made up of 11 amino acids.

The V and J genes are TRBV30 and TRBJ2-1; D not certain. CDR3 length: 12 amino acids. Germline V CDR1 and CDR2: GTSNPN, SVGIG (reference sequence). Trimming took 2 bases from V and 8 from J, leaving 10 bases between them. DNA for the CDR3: TGTGCCTGGAGTTCAAAACGGGATGAGCAGTTCTTC. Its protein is CAWSSKRDEQFF.

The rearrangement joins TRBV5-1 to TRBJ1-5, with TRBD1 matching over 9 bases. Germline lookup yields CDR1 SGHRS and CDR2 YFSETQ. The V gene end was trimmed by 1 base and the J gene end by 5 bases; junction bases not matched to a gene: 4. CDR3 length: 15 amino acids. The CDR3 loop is CASSLTGGMDQPQHF. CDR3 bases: TGCGCCAGCAGCTTGACAGGGGGCATGGATCAGCCCCAGCATTTT. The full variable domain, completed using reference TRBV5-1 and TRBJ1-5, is KAGVTQTPRYLIKTRGQQVTLSCSPISGHRSVSWYQQTPGQGLQFLFEYFSETQRNKGNFPGRFSGRQFSNSRSEMNVSTLELGDSALYLCASSLTGGMDQPQHFGDGTRLSIL.

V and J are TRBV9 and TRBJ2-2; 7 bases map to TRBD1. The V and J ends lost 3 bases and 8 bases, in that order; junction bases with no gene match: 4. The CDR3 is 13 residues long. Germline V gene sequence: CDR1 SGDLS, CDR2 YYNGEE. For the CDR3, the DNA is TGTGCCAGCAGCGCCAGGGGGACGGGGGAGCTGTTTTTT. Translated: CASSARGTGELFF.

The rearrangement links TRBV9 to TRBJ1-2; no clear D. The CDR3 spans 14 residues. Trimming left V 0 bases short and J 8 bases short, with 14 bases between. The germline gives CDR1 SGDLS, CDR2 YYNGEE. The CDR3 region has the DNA TGTGCCAGCAGCGTAGTAATTGAGGGTGAAGGCTACACCTTC. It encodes CASSVVIEGEGYTF.

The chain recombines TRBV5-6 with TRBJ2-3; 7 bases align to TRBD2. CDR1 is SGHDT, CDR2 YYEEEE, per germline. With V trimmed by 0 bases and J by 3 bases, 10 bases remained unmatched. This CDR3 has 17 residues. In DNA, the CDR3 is TGTGCCAGCAGCTTGGGCCCTCGGGGGGTCCGGACAGATACGCAGTATTTT. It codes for CASSLGPRGVRTDTQYF.

CDR3 residues: CASSLAPGTGTGARGYTF. The CDR3 DNA sequence: TGTGCCAGCAGTCTAGCACCTGGGACTGGGACAGGGGCCAGAGGCTACACCTTC. J is TRBJ1-2 and V is TRBV4-2; TRBD1 matches 10 bases. V lost 6 bases, J lost 8 bases, and 21 bases stayed unmatched. CDR3 size: 18 residues. Germline V lookup: CDR1 LGHNA, CDR2 YNFKEQ.

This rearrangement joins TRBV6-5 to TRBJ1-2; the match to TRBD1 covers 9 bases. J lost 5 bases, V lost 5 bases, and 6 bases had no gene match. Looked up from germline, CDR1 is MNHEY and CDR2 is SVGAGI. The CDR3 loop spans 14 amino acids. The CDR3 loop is CASSPDRGQYGYTF. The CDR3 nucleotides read TGTGCCAGCAGTCCGGACAGGGGTCAATATGGCTACACCTTC.

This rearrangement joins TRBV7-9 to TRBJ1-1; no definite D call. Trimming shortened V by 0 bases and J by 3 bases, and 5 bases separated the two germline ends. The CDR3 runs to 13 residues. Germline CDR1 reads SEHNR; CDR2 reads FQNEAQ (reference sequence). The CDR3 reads CASSLATHTEAFF. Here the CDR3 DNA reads TGTGCCAGCAGCTTAGCTACGCACACTGAAGCTTTCTTT. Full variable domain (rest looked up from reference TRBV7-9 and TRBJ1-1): DTGVSQNPRHKITKRGQNVTFRCDPISEHNRLYWYRQTLGQGPEFLTYFQNEAQLEKSRLLSDRFSAERPKGSFSTLEIQRTEQGDSAMYLCASSLATHTEAFFGQGTRLTVV.

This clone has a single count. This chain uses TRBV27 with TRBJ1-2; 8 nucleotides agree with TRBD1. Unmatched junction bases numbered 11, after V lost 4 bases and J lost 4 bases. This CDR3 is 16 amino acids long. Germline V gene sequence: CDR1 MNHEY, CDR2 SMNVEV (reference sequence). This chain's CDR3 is CASSSQRTGKVYGYTF. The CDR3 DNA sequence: TGTGCCAGCAGTTCCCAACGGACAGGGAAGGTCTATGGCTACACCTTC.

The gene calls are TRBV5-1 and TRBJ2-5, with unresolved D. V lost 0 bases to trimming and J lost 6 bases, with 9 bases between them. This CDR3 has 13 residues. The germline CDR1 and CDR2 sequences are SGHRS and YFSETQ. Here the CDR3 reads CASSLEGRQTQYF. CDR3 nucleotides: TGCGCCAGCAGCTTGGAAGGTAGACAGACCCAGTACTTC.

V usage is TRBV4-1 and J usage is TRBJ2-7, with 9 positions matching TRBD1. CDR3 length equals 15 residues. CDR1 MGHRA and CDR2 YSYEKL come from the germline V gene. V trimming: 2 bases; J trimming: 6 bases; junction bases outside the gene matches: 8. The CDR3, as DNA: TGCGCCAGCAGCCAACAGGGGACAGGGCGATCCGAGCAGTACTTC. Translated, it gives CASSQQGTGRSEQYF.

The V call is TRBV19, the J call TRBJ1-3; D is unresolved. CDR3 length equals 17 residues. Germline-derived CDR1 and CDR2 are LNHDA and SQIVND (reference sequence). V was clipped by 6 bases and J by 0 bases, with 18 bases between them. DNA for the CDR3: TGTGCCAGTAGCGTAAGAGTTACAGCCTACTCTGGAAACACCATATATTTT. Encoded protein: CASSVRVTAYSGNTIYF. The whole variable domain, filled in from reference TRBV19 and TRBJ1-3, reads DGGITQSPKYLFRKEGQNVTLSCEQNLNHDAMYWYRQDPGQGLRLIYYSQIVNDFQKGDIAEGYSVSREKKESFPLTVTSAQKNPTAFYLCASSVRVTAYSGNTIYFGEGSWLTVV.

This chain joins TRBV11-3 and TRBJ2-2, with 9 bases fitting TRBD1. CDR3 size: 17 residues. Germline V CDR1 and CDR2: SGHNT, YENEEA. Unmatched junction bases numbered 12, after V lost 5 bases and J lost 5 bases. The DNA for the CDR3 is TGTGCCAGCAGCCCCGGGACAGGGATGAGTAGGACCGGGGAGCTGTTTTTT. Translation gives CASSPGTGMSRTGELFF.